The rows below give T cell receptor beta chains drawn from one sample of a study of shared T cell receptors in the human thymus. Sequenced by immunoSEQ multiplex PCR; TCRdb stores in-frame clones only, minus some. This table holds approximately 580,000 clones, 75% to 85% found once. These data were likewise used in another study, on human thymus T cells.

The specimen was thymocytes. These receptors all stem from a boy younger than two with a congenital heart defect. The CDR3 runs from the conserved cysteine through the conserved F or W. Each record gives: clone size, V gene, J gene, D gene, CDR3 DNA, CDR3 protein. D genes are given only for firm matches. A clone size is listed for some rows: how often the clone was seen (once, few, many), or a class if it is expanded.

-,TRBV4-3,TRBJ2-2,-,TGCGCCAGCAGCCAAGAGTCCTACACCGGGGAGCTGTTTTTT,CASSQESYTGELFF
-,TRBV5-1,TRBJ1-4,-,TGCGCCAGCAGCTTGGTAGTCGCTGAAAAACTGTTTTTT,CASSLVVAEKLFF
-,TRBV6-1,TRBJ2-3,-,TGTGCCAGCAGTGTCCCGGGACACGGCAACACAGATACGCAGTATTTT,CASSVPGHGNTDTQYF
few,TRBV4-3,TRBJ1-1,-,TGCGCCAGCAGCCCGGGGATGTCGGGAAACACTGAAGCTTTCTTT,CASSPGMSGNTEAFF
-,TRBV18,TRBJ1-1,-,TGTGCCAGCTCACCACCCAGGGGTCCCATTTGGACTGAAGCTTTCTTT,CASSPPRGPIWTEAFF
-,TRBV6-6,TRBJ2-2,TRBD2,TGTGCCAGCAGTTACGACGGGACTAGCGGAGGGGGGGAGCTGTTTTTT,CASSYDGTSGGGELFF
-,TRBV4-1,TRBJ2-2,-,TGCGCCAGCAGCAGGGGAAGGACCGGGGAGCTGTTTTTT,CASSRGRTGELFF
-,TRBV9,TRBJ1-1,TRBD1,TGTGCCAGCAGCGGAAGGGACAGGGGGAACACTGAAGCTTTCTTT,CASSGRDRGNTEAFF
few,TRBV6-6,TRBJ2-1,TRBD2,TGTGCCAGCAGTTACCGGCTAGCGGGACACAATGAGCAGTTCTTC,CASSYRLAGHNEQFF
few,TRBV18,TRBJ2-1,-,TGTGCCAGCTCACCACCCCCAGGCTATTACAATGAGCAGTTCTTC,CASSPPPGYYNEQFF
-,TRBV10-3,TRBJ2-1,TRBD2,TGTGCCATCAGTGCCGGACTAGCGGGGGGGTACAATGAGCAGTTCTTC,CAISAGLAGGYNEQFF
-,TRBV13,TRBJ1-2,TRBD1,TGTGCCAGCAGCTCCGGACACGAGGACAGGGCCTATGGCTACACCTTC,CASSSGHEDRAYGYTF
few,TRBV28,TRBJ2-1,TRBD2,TGTGCCAGCAGTCGACCTCTAGCGGGTCGCCACAATGAGCAGTTCTTC,CASSRPLAGRHNEQFF
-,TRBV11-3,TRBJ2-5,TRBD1,TGTGCCAGCAGCTCAGGGGGCACAGAGACCCAGTACTTC,CASSSGGTETQYF
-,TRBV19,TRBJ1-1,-,TGTGCCAGTAGTATGGCAGGGCTGAACACTGAAGCTTTCTTT,CASSMAGLNTEAFF
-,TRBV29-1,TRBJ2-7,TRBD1,TGCAGCGTTGTAGTAGGTGGGACAGGGGATTCCTACGAGCAGTACTTC,CSVVVGGTGDSYEQYF
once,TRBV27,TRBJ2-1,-,TGTGCCAGCAGTCCGCCTAGGGACTCGACCGGCCACAATGAGCAGTTCTTC,CASSPPRDSTGHNEQFF
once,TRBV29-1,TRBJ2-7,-,TGCAGCGTGCACGGACTGAGCTACGAGCAGTACTTC,CSVHGLSYEQYF
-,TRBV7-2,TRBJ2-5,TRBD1,TGTGCCAGCAGCTTGGACAGGGGGTTCGAGACCCAGTACTTC,CASSLDRGFETQYF
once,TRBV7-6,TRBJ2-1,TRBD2,TGTGCCAGCAGCCGAGGAACCCTAGCGGGAGAGGGTTTGTCCTACAATGAGCAGTTCTTC,CASSRGTLAGEGLSYNEQFF
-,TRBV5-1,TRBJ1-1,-,TGCGCCAGCAGCCAAAGGACAGACGAGCACACTGAAGCTTTCTTT,CASSQRTDEHTEAFF
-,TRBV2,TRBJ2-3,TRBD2,TGTGCCAGCAGTACCGGGACTAGCGCCACAGATACGCAGTATTTT,CASSTGTSATDTQYF
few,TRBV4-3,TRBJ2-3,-,TGCGCCAGCAGCCAGACCAGGTTGTGGACAGATACGCAGTATTTT,CASSQTRLWTDTQYF
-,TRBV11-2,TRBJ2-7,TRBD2,TGTGCCAGCAGCTTACGGGGCGCGGGGGGAGAGACGCAGTACTTC,CASSLRGAGGETQYF
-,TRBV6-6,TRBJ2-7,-,TGTGCCAGCACCTACGGGACTTCAAGGGCCTACGAGCAGTACTTC,CASTYGTSRAYEQYF
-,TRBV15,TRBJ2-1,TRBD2,TGTGCCACCAGCAGAACTACTCCGGGACGGGGGGGAAACATCTCCTACAATGAGCAGTTCTTC,CATSRTTPGRGGNISYNEQFF
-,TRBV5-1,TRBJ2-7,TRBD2,TGCGCCAGCAGCTTGGGGCCTCCTCTACTAGCGGGAGAGCTCTACGAGCAGTACTTC,CASSLGPPLLAGELYEQYF
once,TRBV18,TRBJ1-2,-,TGTGCCAGCTCAGAGGGCTACTTTGGCTACACCTTC,CASSEGYFGYTF
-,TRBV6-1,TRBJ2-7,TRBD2,TGTGCCACCTATCAGCGGGAGAGCAGCCACGAGCAGTACTTC,CATYQRESSHEQYF
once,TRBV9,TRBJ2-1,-,TGTGCCAGCAGCGTCACAGGTCTCAATGAGCAGTTCTTC,CASSVTGLNEQFF
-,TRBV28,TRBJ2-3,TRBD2,TGTGCCAGCAGTTCTAATTCCCCCCCGTCGGGGGGACTGGGGGATACGCAGTATTTT,CASSSNSPPSGGLGDTQYF
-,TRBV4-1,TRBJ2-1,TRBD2,TGCGCCAGCAGCCAAGTACTAGCGGGGTCGCATGAGCAGTTCTTC,CASSQVLAGSHEQFF
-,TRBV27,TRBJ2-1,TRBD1,TGTGCCAGCACCCTTCTCTCAGGGGGCAATGAGCAGTTCTTC,CASTLLSGGNEQFF
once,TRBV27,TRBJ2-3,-,TGTGCCAGCAGCGCCCCTAGGGGTGGCACAGATACGCAGTATTTT,CASSAPRGGTDTQYF
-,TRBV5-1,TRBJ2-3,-,TGCGCCAGCAGGCCGGGTGGTGGCACAGATACGCAGTATTTT,CASRPGGGTDTQYF
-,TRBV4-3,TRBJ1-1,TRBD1,TGCGCCAGCAGCCAAGAGGGGGGGGACAGGGTAAAGTCGGGCACTGAAGCTTTCTTT,CASSQEGGDRVKSGTEAFF
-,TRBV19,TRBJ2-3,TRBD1,TGTGCCAGTAGCAAAAACAGGGGGGCGCAGTATTTT,CASSKNRGAQYF
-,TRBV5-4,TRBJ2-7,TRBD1,TGTGCCAGCAACCCAAGGGTCTGGGGGTTGGACAGGGGGCTCTACGAGCAGTACTTC,CASNPRVWGLDRGLYEQYF
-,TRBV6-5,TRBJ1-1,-,TGTGCCAGCAGTTACTCAACAGGGACGAACACTGAAGCTTTCTTT,CASSYSTGTNTEAFF
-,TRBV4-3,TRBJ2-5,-,TGCGCCAGCAGCTCCCAGGGCAGAGGGACTCCGGGGACCCAGTACTTC,CASSSQGRGTPGTQYF
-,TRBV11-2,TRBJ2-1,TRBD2,TGTGCCAGCAGTTTTAGCGGGAGTTCCTACAATGAGCAGTTCTTC,CASSFSGSSYNEQFF
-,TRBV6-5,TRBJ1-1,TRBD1,TGTGCCAGCGGGGACAGGCACACTGAAGCTTTCTTT,CASGDRHTEAFF
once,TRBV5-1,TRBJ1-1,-,TGCGCCAGCAGCTTGGGCCTCCCCCACGAGGCGAACACTGAAGCTTTCTTT,CASSLGLPHEANTEAFF
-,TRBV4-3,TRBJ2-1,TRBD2,TGCGCCAGCAGCCCCTTTGGGGAGGGCTCCTACAATGAGCAGTTCTTC,CASSPFGEGSYNEQFF
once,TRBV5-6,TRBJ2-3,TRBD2,TGTGCCAGCAGCCCCGGGACTAGCGGGGTGGATACGCAGTATTTT,CASSPGTSGVDTQYF